Listed below are T cell receptor beta chains from one sample, sequenced in a study of identical twins. TCRdb re-derived calls from the 5' RACE reads in MiXCR, one entry per CDR3 protein. The data contain under 800,000 distinct CDR3 sequences, approximately 21% of them singletons. The data were also submitted as part of a second study, on T cells expressing NK-cell markers.

The sample was PBMCs. The receptors were gathered from a woman under 30 in good health. Each CDR3 is given with its conserved first and last residue. Fields, in order: D gene, V gene, clone size, J gene, CDR3 protein, CDR3 DNA. A D gene is named only where the DNA matches it firmly. Rows give clone size only sometimes, using once, few, many, or a class for an expanded clone.

D: TRBD1
V: TRBV12-3/TRBV12-4
size: NA
J: TRBJ1-2
CDR3: CASSKTGSIYGYTF
DNA: TGTGCCAGCAGCAAGACAGGGTCGATCTATGGCTACACCTTC

D: TRBD1
V: TRBV29-1
size: few
J: TRBJ1-5
CDR3: CSVGGQGGQPQHF
DNA: TGCAGCGTTGGGGGGCAGGGGGGTCAGCCCCAGCATTTT

D: TRBD2
V: TRBV7-2
size: few
J: TRBJ2-1
CDR3: CASKMGTSGSNEQFF
DNA: TGTGCCAGCAAAATGGGGACTAGCGGGAGTAATGAGCAGTTCTTC

D: NA
V: TRBV9
size: NA
J: TRBJ1-2
CDR3: CASSVSEANYGYTF
DNA: TGTGCCAGCAGCGTAAGTGAGGCGAACTATGGCTACACCTTC

D: TRBD2
V: TRBV7-2
size: NA
J: TRBJ2-7
CDR3: CASSPRGTSSYEQYF
DNA: TGTGCCAGCAGCCCACGGGGGACTAGCTCTTACGAGCAGTACTTC

D: NA
V: TRBV3-1
size: many
J: TRBJ2-1
CDR3: CASTKGAGHNEQFF
DNA: TGTGCCAGCACCAAAGGGGCAGGACACAATGAGCAGTTCTTC

D: NA
V: TRBV20-1
size: NA
J: TRBJ2-7
CDR3: CSASSSPYEQYF
DNA: TGCAGTGCTAGTTCCAGCCCCTACGAGCAGTACTTC

D: NA
V: TRBV4-3
size: few
J: TRBJ2-6
CDR3: CASSQVFTSGANVLTF
DNA: TGCGCCAGCAGCCAAGTGTTTACCTCTGGGGCCAACGTCCTGACTTTC

D: TRBD2
V: TRBV20-1
size: NA
J: TRBJ2-3
CDR3: CSAGTSQGDTQYF
DNA: TGCAGTGCTGGGACTAGCCAGGGTGATACGCAGTATTTT

D: TRBD2
V: TRBV7-9
size: few
J: TRBJ2-7
CDR3: CASSLAPSGRALEQYF
DNA: TGTGCCAGCAGCTTAGCGCCTAGCGGGAGGGCTCTAGAGCAGTACTTC

D: TRBD1
V: TRBV20-1
size: many
J: TRBJ2-4
CDR3: CSATGTGSVNIQYF
DNA: TGCAGTGCTACCGGGACAGGGTCGGTAAACATTCAGTACTTC

D: NA
V: TRBV5-6
size: NA
J: TRBJ2-5
CDR3: CASTLTWAQETQYF
DNA: TGTGCCAGCACCCTTACGTGGGCACAAGAGACCCAGTACTTC

D: NA
V: TRBV5-1
size: NA
J: TRBJ2-7
CDR3: CASSLQIPGVKGYEQYF
DNA: TGCGCCAGCAGTCTACAAATTCCAGGGGTAAAAGGCTACGAGCAGTACTTC

D: TRBD2
V: TRBV7-2
size: few
J: TRBJ2-1
CDR3: CASSLVAGWGSDEQFF
DNA: TGTGCCAGCAGCTTAGTAGCGGGCTGGGGGAGCGATGAGCAGTTCTTC

D: TRBD1
V: TRBV20-1
size: few
J: TRBJ1-4
CDR3: CSAPRGYDEKLFF
DNA: TGCAGTGCCCCCAGGGGGTACGATGAAAAACTGTTTTTT

D: TRBD1
V: TRBV29-1
size: few
J: TRBJ2-3
CDR3: CSGRDSNTDTQYF
DNA: TGCAGCGGCCGGGACAGTAACACAGATACGCAGTATTTT

D: NA
V: TRBV6-1
size: many
J: TRBJ2-5
CDR3: CASSEMFSRVGQETQYF
DNA: TGTGCCAGCAGTGAAATGTTTAGCCGGGTGGGGCAAGAGACCCAGTACTTC

D: NA
V: TRBV7-9
size: NA
J: TRBJ2-2
CDR3: CASSRMGRGTGELFF
DNA: TGTGCCAGCAGCCGGATGGGACGGGGCACCGGGGAGCTGTTTTTT

D: NA
V: TRBV7-2
size: many
J: TRBJ2-7
CDR3: CASSLRSEFSYEQYF
DNA: TGTGCCAGCAGCTTAAGGTCAGAGTTCTCCTACGAGCAGTACTTC

D: TRBD2
V: TRBV20-1
size: NA
J: TRBJ2-1
CDR3: CSARDWLAGGVYEQFF
DNA: TGCAGTGCTAGAGATTGGCTAGCGGGAGGGGTATATGAGCAGTTCTTC

D: NA
V: TRBV6-2/TRBV6-3
size: few
J: TRBJ2-1
CDR3: CASTKARGEQFF
DNA: TGTGCCAGCACTAAAGCCCGCGGGGAGCAGTTCTTC

D: NA
V: TRBV7-3
size: few
J: TRBJ2-2
CDR3: CASSLSQGGLTGELFF
DNA: TGTGCCAGCAGCTTGTCCCAGGGGGGCTTGACCGGGGAGCTGTTTTTT

D: NA
V: TRBV20-1
size: few
J: TRBJ2-7
CDR3: CSASAGTTEQYF
DNA: TGCAGTGCTAGTGCCGGGACCACCGAGCAGTACTTC

D: NA
V: TRBV2
size: few
J: TRBJ2-3
CDR3: CASSVFTENLRYF
DNA: TGTGCCAGCAGTGTGTTTACAGAGAATTTGCGGTATTTT

D: NA
V: TRBV5-1
size: NA
J: TRBJ2-1
CDR3: CASSLAGYKDVGLF
DNA: TGCGCCAGCAGCTTGGCCGGGTACAAGGACGTAGGGCTCTTC

D: TRBD2
V: TRBV2
size: once
J: TRBJ2-2
CDR3: CASSPSSGRTGELFF
DNA: TGTGCCAGCAGTCCTTCTAGCGGACGTACCGGGGAGCTGTTTTTT

D: NA
V: TRBV29-1
size: NA
J: TRBJ1-1
CDR3: CSVGLLRTEAFF
DNA: TGCAGCGTTGGACTGTTGAGGACTGAAGCTTTCTTT

D: NA
V: TRBV6-2/TRBV6-3
size: NA
J: TRBJ2-7
CDR3: CASTPLRGYEQYF
DNA: TGTGCCAGCACCCCTCTTCGGGGTTACGAGCAGTACTTC

D: TRBD2
V: TRBV12-3/TRBV12-4
size: few
J: TRBJ2-4
CDR3: CASSFSVRAGGLGIQYF
DNA: TGTGCCAGCAGTTTCTCGGTTCGGGCGGGGGGGCTTGGCATTCAGTACTTC

D: NA
V: TRBV20-1
size: many
J: TRBJ2-3
CDR3: CSARLIVPLPAQYF
DNA: TGCAGTGCTAGATTAATAGTCCCCCTTCCGGCGCAGTATTTT

D: NA
V: TRBV20-1
size: few
J: TRBJ1-2
CDR3: CSAKIFRGNYGYTF
DNA: TGCAGTGCGAAAATTTTTAGGGGGAACTATGGCTACACCTTC

D: TRBD1
V: TRBV20-1
size: NA
J: TRBJ2-1
CDR3: CSAREPGQGYNEQFF
DNA: TGCAGTGCTAGAGAGCCGGGACAGGGCTACAATGAGCAGTTCTTC

D: TRBD2
V: TRBV20-1
size: few
J: TRBJ2-1
CDR3: CSARIPGTSGSSEQFF
DNA: TGCAGTGCTAGAATTCCCGGGACTAGCGGGAGTTCTGAGCAGTTCTTC

D: NA
V: TRBV6-1
size: NA
J: TRBJ1-5
CDR3: CASRWMGNQPQHF
DNA: TGTGCCAGCAGGTGGATGGGCAATCAGCCCCAGCATTTT

D: TRBD1
V: TRBV20-1
size: NA
J: TRBJ2-1
CDR3: CSASGTANYNEQFF
DNA: TGCAGTGCTAGTGGGACAGCCAACTACAATGAGCAGTTCTTC

D: NA
V: TRBV28
size: NA
J: TRBJ2-1
CDR3: CASFTRGEQFF
DNA: TGTGCCAGTTTCACGCGGGGTGAGCAGTTCTTC

D: TRBD2
V: TRBV20-1
size: few
J: TRBJ2-1
CDR3: CSAPGLAHNEQFF
DNA: TGCAGTGCTCCGGGACTAGCGCACAATGAGCAGTTCTTC

D: TRBD2
V: TRBV5-1
size: NA
J: TRBJ2-1
CDR3: CASSSGLAILGHDDEQFF
DNA: TGCGCCAGCAGCTCCGGACTAGCTATCTTAGGGCATGACGATGAGCAGTTCTTC

D: TRBD1
V: TRBV10-3
size: many
J: TRBJ1-2
CDR3: CAIRDGQATDGYTF
DNA: TGTGCCATCAGGGATGGACAGGCCACCGATGGCTACACCTTC

D: TRBD1
V: TRBV29-1
size: many
J: TRBJ1-1
CDR3: CSAQDREGTEAFF
DNA: TGCAGCGCACAGGACAGGGAGGGCACTGAAGCTTTCTTT

D: TRBD1
V: TRBV18
size: NA
J: TRBJ1-1
CDR3: CASSLGTAKITEAFF
DNA: TGTGCCAGCTCACTCGGGACAGCTAAGATCACTGAAGCTTTCTTT

D: TRBD2
V: TRBV7-9
size: NA
J: TRBJ2-1
CDR3: CASRAGGPTNEQFF
DNA: TGTGCCAGCAGGGCGGGGGGGCCTACTAATGAGCAGTTCTTC

D: NA
V: TRBV7-2
size: many
J: TRBJ2-1
CDR3: CASSLSGMNNEQFF
DNA: TGTGCCAGCAGCTTATCAGGTATGAACAATGAGCAGTTCTTC

D: NA
V: TRBV6-5
size: NA
J: TRBJ2-7
CDR3: CASSYVLVGYEQYF
DNA: TGTGCCAGCAGTTACGTCCTAGTAGGCTACGAGCAGTACTTC

D: TRBD2
V: TRBV7-9
size: NA
J: TRBJ2-1
CDR3: CASSPLAGALGEQFF
DNA: TGTGCCAGCAGCCCGCTAGCGGGGGCCTTGGGGGAGCAGTTCTTC

D: NA
V: TRBV15
size: NA
J: TRBJ2-1
CDR3: CATSRDLWGGADEQFF
DNA: TGTGCCACCAGCAGAGATCTATGGGGGGGGGCAGATGAGCAGTTCTTC

D: NA
V: TRBV27
size: NA
J: TRBJ2-7
CDR3: CASSLFQTGLGEQYF
DNA: TGTGCCAGCAGTTTATTCCAGACAGGTCTCGGCGAGCAGTACTTC

D: NA
V: TRBV7-2
size: NA
J: TRBJ2-7
CDR3: CASSARGNYEQYF
DNA: TGTGCCAGCAGCGCCCGCGGAAACTACGAGCAGTACTTC

D: NA
V: TRBV5-1
size: few
J: TRBJ2-3
CDR3: CASSVGLLDTQYF
DNA: TGCGCCAGCAGCGTCGGACTACTCGATACGCAGTATTTT

D: NA
V: TRBV5-6
size: few
J: TRBJ2-6
CDR3: CASLTSGTTSSARANVLTF
DNA: TGTGCCAGCCTCACCTCGGGGACGACCTCTTCCGCACGGGCCAACGTCCTGACTTTC

D: NA
V: TRBV20-1
size: few
J: TRBJ1-3
CDR3: CSARIRSSGNTIYF
DNA: TGCAGTGCTAGAATTCGGAGCTCTGGAAACACCATATATTTT

D: NA
V: TRBV6-5
size: NA
J: TRBJ1-2
CDR3: CASSYCRSCGYTF
DNA: TGTGCCAGCAGTTACTGCAGGTCGTGTGGCTACACCTTC

D: NA
V: TRBV12-3/TRBV12-4
size: NA
J: TRBJ2-7
CDR3: CASSYQGSYEQYF
DNA: TGTGCCAGCAGTTATCAGGGGAGCTACGAGCAGTACTTC

D: TRBD2
V: TRBV5-5
size: NA
J: TRBJ2-5
CDR3: CASSWASGRGETQYF
DNA: TGTGCCAGCAGCTGGGCCAGCGGGAGGGGAGAGACCCAGTACTTC

D: TRBD2
V: TRBV10-3
size: few
J: TRBJ2-2
CDR3: CAISWFSGGKNTGELFF
DNA: TGTGCCATCAGTTGGTTTAGCGGGGGGAAGAACACCGGGGAGCTGTTTTTT

D: NA
V: TRBV6-1
size: few
J: TRBJ1-1
CDR3: CASSFSGHTSTEAFF
DNA: TGTGCCAGCAGCTTTAGCGGGCACACGAGCACTGAAGCTTTCTTT